What follows describes a single T cell receptor beta chain. Its target is not known. The germline gives CDR1 SGHNT, CDR2 YYREEE (reference sequence). This CDR3 comprises 16 residues. V lost 4 bases and J lost 5, with 21 bases in between. PCR was performed using 60 Vbeta and 13 Jbeta primers. This table comes from immunoSEQ multiplex PCR, and its TCRdb copy is limited to in-frame clones, with some not included. This sample carries roughly 60,000 clones, with 3.6% going to the ten biggest clones. The sample comes from a study of cytomegalovirus exposure and HLA in healthy donors. Overall study results and limits: What a later analysis showed was that several of the most significant clusters appeared linked to common viral pathogens. The majority of TCR sequences were rare, yet some public TCRs appeared in many donors. A later analysis linked a missense variant in DCLRE1C to the trimming of TCR beta V and J genes. Using a false discovery rate of 0.05, a later analysis showed that fewer than 20,000 TCR beta sequences were associated with HLA alleles.

V gene TRBV5-4 combines with J gene TRBJ2-5; D perhaps matches TRBD2 (6 bases). The specimen sequenced was PBMCs. This sequence originates from a woman between 18 and 30 years old in good health and CMV-seronegative. DNA of the CDR3: TGTGCCAGCAGCACACGGGACTCACACGGGGCGGAGACCCAGTACTTC. Protein product: CASSTRDSHGAETQYF.